The T cell receptor (beta chain) described here comes from a study of blood T cell repertoires in COVID-19. Across the study: Acute and convalescent COVID-19 specimens originated in the United States, Italy and Spain.

From germline, CDR1 is SGDLS and CDR2 YYNGEE. The CDR3 consists of 15 residues. J was trimmed by 5 bases and V by 0 bases; bases with no gene match: 7. The method was immunoSEQ multiplex PCR; TCRdb's version includes in-frame clones alone and lacks a portion of them. This sample has just over 300,000 clones, with roughly 89% found just once. The chain carries TRBV9 and TRBJ1-2; TRBD1 matches at 7 bases. This TCR derives from a young woman who had recovered from COVID-19. Input material: PBMCs or T cells enriched from blood (not recorded which). The CDR3 is CASSVVEGAGYGYTF. As DNA, the CDR3 is TGTGCCAGCAGCGTAGTGGAGGGGGCGGGGTATGGCTACACCTTC.